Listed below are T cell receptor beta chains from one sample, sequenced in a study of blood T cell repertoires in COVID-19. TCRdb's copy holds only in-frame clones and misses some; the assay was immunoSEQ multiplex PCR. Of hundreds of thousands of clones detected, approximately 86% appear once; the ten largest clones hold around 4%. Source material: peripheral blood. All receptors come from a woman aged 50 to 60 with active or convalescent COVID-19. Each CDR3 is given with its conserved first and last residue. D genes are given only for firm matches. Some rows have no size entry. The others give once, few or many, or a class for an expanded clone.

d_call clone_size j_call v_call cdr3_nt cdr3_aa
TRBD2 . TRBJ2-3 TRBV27 TGTGCCAGCAGTTCGGGACTAGCGGGATCGGATACGCAGTATTTT CASSSGLAGSDTQYF
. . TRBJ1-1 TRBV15 TGTGCCACCAGCAGAGACAGGGAAACTGAAGCTTTCTTT CATSRDRETEAFF
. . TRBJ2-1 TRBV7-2 TGTGCCAGCAGCTCTGAGTCTTTTCAACGGGAGTTCTTC CASSSESFQREFF
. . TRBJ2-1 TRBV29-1 TGCAGCGTTGAAGATAAGGGGTATAAGCGCAATGAGCAGTTCTTC CSVEDKGYKRNEQFF
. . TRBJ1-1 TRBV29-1 TGCAGCGTTCTTCCCCGGGGAGGATCCTCTGAAGCTTTCTTT CSVLPRGGSSEAFF
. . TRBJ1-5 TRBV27 TGTGCCAGCAGTTTTTTCGGTCCCCAGGATCAGCCCCAGCATTTT CASSFFGPQDQPQHF
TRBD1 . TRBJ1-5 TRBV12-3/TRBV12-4 TGTGCCAGCTCCGGGACAGGAGATCAGCCCCAGCATTTT CASSGTGDQPQHF
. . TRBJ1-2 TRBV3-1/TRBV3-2 TGTGCCAGCAGCCCGGCCAAGGGAGTTTATGGCTACACCTTC CASSPAKGVYGYTF
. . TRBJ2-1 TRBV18 TGTGCCAGCTCACCCGACTTCAATGAGCAGTTCTTC CASSPDFNEQFF
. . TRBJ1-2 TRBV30 TGTGCCTGGAGAGGTCGCAGGGGCCCCTATGGCTACACCTTC CAWRGRRGPYGYTF
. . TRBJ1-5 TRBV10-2 TGCGCCAGCAGTGATTTCCGTCAGCCCCAGCATTTT CASSDFRQPQHF
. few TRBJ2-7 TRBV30 TGTGCCTGGAGTGTTGGAGGGATAAAAAACGAGCAGTACTTC CAWSVGGIKNEQYF
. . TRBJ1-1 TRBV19 TGTGCCAGTAGAGGAGACAGTAGGGCGTGGGCTGAAGCTTTCTTT CASRGDSRAWAEAFF
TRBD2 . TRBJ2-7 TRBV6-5 TGTGCCAGCAGTTACTCTTCTAGCGGGAGGAGCTACGAGCAGTACTTC CASSYSSSGRSYEQYF
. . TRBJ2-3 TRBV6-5 TGTGCCAGCAGTTCCTTCTCTAGCACAGATACGCAGTATTTT CASSSFSSTDTQYF
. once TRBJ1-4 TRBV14 TGTGCCAGCAGCCAAGATCGAGGCAGGGGTTTTAGCTTTGAAAAACTGTTTTTT CASSQDRGRGFSFEKLFF
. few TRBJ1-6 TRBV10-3 TGTGCCATCAGGGACAGTAAGAACTCCTATAATTCACCCCTCCACTTT CAIRDSKNSYNSPLHF
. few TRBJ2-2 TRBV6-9 TGTGCCAGCAGCCAAAGGAGGCGGAAGAACACCGGGGAGCTGTTTTTT CASSQRRRKNTGELFF
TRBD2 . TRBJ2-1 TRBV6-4 TGTGCCAGCAACTGGACTAGCGGGAGAGAATGGTACTCCTACAATGAGCAGTTCTTC CASNWTSGREWYSYNEQFF
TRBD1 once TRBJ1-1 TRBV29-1 TGCAGCGTTGGAGGGACAGGGGGCGCCGACACTGAAGCTTTCTTT CSVGGTGGADTEAFF
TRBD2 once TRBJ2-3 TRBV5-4 TGTGCCAGCAGCCCAACTAGCGGGAGGGATACGCAGTATTTT CASSPTSGRDTQYF
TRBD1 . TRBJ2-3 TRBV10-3 TGTGCCACCCAGGACAGGGACTTCACAGATACGCAGTATTTT CATQDRDFTDTQYF
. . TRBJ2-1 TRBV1 TGCACCAGCAGCCAAGAAAGGCGGGGACAGCCTAAACGAATTTACAATGAGCAGTTCTTC CTSSQERRGQPKRIYNEQFF
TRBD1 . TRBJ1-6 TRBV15 TGTGCCACATCAGGAAGATTGGACAGGGGATCCTATAATTCACCCCTCCACTTT CATSGRLDRGSYNSPLHF
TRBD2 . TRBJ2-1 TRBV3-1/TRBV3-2 TGTGCCAGCAGCCAAAGGGGAGGACTAGCGCTATACAATGAGCAGTTCTTC CASSQRGGLALYNEQFF